A selection of T cell receptor beta chains follows, all from one sample in a study of HIV-infected patients and healthy controls. TCRdb fed the 5' RACE reads into MiXCR, producing one record per CDR3 protein. The data hold around 21,000 distinct CDR3 sequences, with about 8.3% observed a single time. Sample: blood. These TCRs come from an adult in good health. Both conserved end residues are part of each CDR3. Each record gives: V gene, CDR3 protein.

TRBV29-1	CSVVLNFGVNEQFF
TRBV30	CAWSVLASHEQFF
TRBV6-5	CASSYDGGHGTDTQYF
TRBV4-2	CASSSGQGSYEQYF
TRBV29-1	CSVAYRTGNTGELFF
TRBV5-1	CASSPDYLGHEQYF
TRBV27	CASRHGAADTQYF
TRBV28	CASTTDAASYEQYF
TRBV7-3	CASSLIGGNEQFF
TRBV6-4	CATFTGLTSYEQYF
TRBV4-1	CASSQDLGQGAYGYTF
TRBV7-2	CASSPGVIGIQYF
TRBV10-1	CASSSYRRTGRGQSGGTEAFF
TRBV12-3/TRBV12-4	CASSPGLAGIPDTQYF
TRBV5-1	CASSSSAGPQETQYF
TRBV29-1	CSVETGTGKDTQYF
TRBV6-6	CASSENPRDRVYTDTQYF
TRBV28	CASSLDTQYF
TRBV9	CASSVEQAPNYGYTF
TRBV20-1	CSARAGGYQPQHF
TRBV28	CASSRAGGITDTQYF
TRBV11-2	CASSFGQGFEQYF
TRBV9	CASSQLRRPGSLNTEAFF
TRBV12-3/TRBV12-4	CASSSGDEDTQYF